These T cell receptor beta chains were read from a single sample in a study of CD8+ T cells in alopecia areata. Sequenced by immunoSEQ multiplex PCR; TCRdb stores in-frame clones only, minus some. The top ten hold just over 20% of the sample, which has roughly 60,000 clones, roughly 46% seen once. The starting material was CD8+ T cells sorted from blood, obtained at approximately week 39, from a patient treated with tofacitinib. Source of these receptors: a human donor with alopecia areata. The CDR3 runs from the conserved cysteine through the conserved F or W. Each record gives: V gene, J gene, clone size, D gene, CDR3 DNA, CDR3 protein. A D gene is named only where the DNA matches it firmly. Rows give clone size only sometimes, using once, few, many, or a class for an expanded clone.

TRBV29-1	TRBJ1-1	-	-	TGCAGCGCTAAAGTGGGGAACCCTGAAGCTTTCTTT	CSAKVGNPEAFF
TRBV7-6	TRBJ1-5	-	-	TGTGCCAGCAGCCCCGAAACCGGTAATCAGCCCCAGCATTTT	CASSPETGNQPQHF
TRBV29-1	TRBJ1-1	once	-	TGCAGCGTTGTGGGCAGCATCCCTTCGAACACTGAAGCTTTCTTT	CSVVGSIPSNTEAFF
TRBV29-1	TRBJ1-1	-	-	TGCAGCGTTGAAGGGGGCGCTGATGAAGCTTTCTTT	CSVEGGADEAFF
TRBV9	TRBJ2-1	few	-	TGTGCCAGCAGCGTAGATAGTGAGCAGTTCTTC	CASSVDSEQFF
TRBV6-5	TRBJ2-3	few	TRBD2	TGTGCCAGCAGTTACGGAGCGGGACCGGGAGATACGCAGTATTTT	CASSYGAGPGDTQYF
TRBV9	TRBJ1-1	few	TRBD1	TGTGCCAGCAGCACTCAGGGGGCGAACACTGAAGCTTTCTTT	CASSTQGANTEAFF
TRBV4-3	TRBJ1-2	-	-	TGCGCCAGCAGCCAAGATACAGGGCTTAACTATGGCTACACCTTC	CASSQDTGLNYGYTF
TRBV11-2	TRBJ1-1	few	-	TGTGCCAGCAGCTCGAACAGGGTTGAAGCTTTCTTT	CASSSNRVEAFF
TRBV6-4	TRBJ2-3	few	TRBD2	TGTGCCACAAGAGGGGCTAGCGGTAGCACAGATACGCAGTATTTT	CATRGASGSTDTQYF
TRBV27	TRBJ1-5	-	TRBD1	TGTGCCAGCAGTTTCACAGGGGATAGCAATCAGCCCCAGCATTTT	CASSFTGDSNQPQHF
TRBV7-9	TRBJ2-2	few	-	TGTGCCAGCATCCCACCGGAGGGCCGGACCGGGGAGCTGTTTTTT	CASIPPEGRTGELFF
TRBV7-2	TRBJ2-7	few	TRBD2	TGTGCCAGCAGCTCGGGACTAGCGGACGAGCAGTACTTC	CASSSGLADEQYF
TRBV7-6	TRBJ2-1	once	TRBD2	TGTGCCAGCAGCCAAGTCCGACTAGCGGAGAATGAGCAGTTCTTC	CASSQVRLAENEQFF
TRBV29-1	TRBJ2-2	-	-	TGCAGCGTGGTGGGTTCGAACACCGGGGAGCTGTTTTTT	CSVVGSNTGELFF
TRBV7-8	TRBJ2-7	few	-	TGTGCCAGCAGCTTAGCAACAATCTACGAGCAGTACTTC	CASSLATIYEQYF